One and the same sample provided the 2 T cell receptor beta chains below, sequenced in a study of beta chain features in type 1 diabetes. Study results and limitations: For Type 1 diabetes patients, all four CD4+ subsets carried TCRB CDR3s that were moderately but significantly shorter.

The sequenced template was cDNA made from the entire isolated RNA. Clones were sequenced by immunoSEQ multiplex PCR, and TCRdb holds only the in-frame ones, with some missing. The sample includes fewer than 300,000 clones, around 21% seen only once; the top ten take less than 0.035%. These receptors have no identified antigens. What was sequenced was naive CD4+ T cells from blood. Receptors originate from a woman in her forties with type 1 diabetes.

The chain combines TRBV10-3 with TRBJ1-1, with a weak D call TRBD1 (6 bases). V was clipped by 2 bases and J by 7 bases, with 17 bases between them. There are 15 residues in the CDR3. In germline, CDR1 is ENHRY, CDR2 SYGVKD. CDR3 amino acids: CAISEAGGGIGEAFF. CDR3 in DNA: TGTGCCATCAGTGAGGCCGGTGGGGGCATCGGTGAAGCTTTCTTT.

The chain links TRBV4-1 to TRBJ2-3; possible D gene TRBD1, 6 bases. V lost 6 bases, J lost 5 bases, and 9 bases lay in between. Germline V CDR1 and CDR2: MGHRA, YSYEKL. The CDR3 length is 12 residues. The CDR3: CASRQGQDTQYF. As DNA, the CDR3 is TGCGCCAGCAGACAGGGCCAAGATACGCAGTATTTT.